Shown below are 5 T cell receptor beta chains from a single sample sequenced in a study of blood T cell repertoires in COVID-19. Libraries were prepared by immunoSEQ multiplex PCR; TCRdb keeps only in-frame clonotypes and omits some of them. The repertoire has approximately 200,000 clones, 86% of them found once; the top ten carry about 9.6%. The material sequenced was PBMCs or T cells enriched from blood (not recorded which). These TCRs come from a woman aged 25-40 years who had recovered from COVID-19.

The chain employs TRBV2 and TRBJ2-6; tentatively, D is TRBD2 (6 bases). Germline V gene data show CDR1 as SNHLY and CDR2 as FYNNEI. Trimming took 4 bases from V and 5 from J, leaving 15 bases between them. The CDR3 covers 16 residues. The CDR3 reads CASSGGTGVRANVLTF. CDR3 nucleotides: TGTGCCAGCAGTGGAGGGACGGGGGTAAGGGCCAACGTCCTGACTTTC.

The chain links TRBV30 to TRBJ2-1; 7 bases are shared with TRBD2. The CDR3 spans 14 residues. Germline CDR1 reads GTSNPN; CDR2 reads SVGIG (reference sequence). Trimming at V came to 2 bases and at J to 6 bases, leaving 7 bases not matched to a gene. Written as DNA, the CDR3 is TGTGCCTGGAGTAGATTGACTAGCACCAATGAGCAGTTCTTC. This gives the protein CAWSRLTSTNEQFF.

V and J are TRBV12-3 or TRBV12-4 and TRBJ2-7, with D perhaps matching TRBD2 (6 bases). V was trimmed by 10 bases and J by 10 bases, leaving 23 bases between them. This CDR3 spans 13 amino acids. The CDR3 DNA is TGTGCCACAGCAGGCGCGGGAACCGCCTCTCAGTACTTC. Encoded protein: CATAGAGTASQYF.

Here the CDR3 DNA reads TGTGCCAGCAGTGAATCACAGGGTGGCGAAAAACTGTTTTTT. Translated: CASSESQGGEKLFF. V is TRBV2 and J is TRBJ1-4; D may be TRBD1 (6 bases). Germline values: CDR1 SNHLY, CDR2 FYNNEI. V lost 2 bases, J lost 8 bases, and 12 bases lay in between. The CDR3 covers 14 residues.

The chain has TRBV14 and TRBJ2-1, with a possible D match to TRBD1 (6 bases). Germline CDR1 SGHDN, CDR2 FVKESK. The ends were cut back, 3 bases at V and 2 bases at J, with 11 bases in the middle. The CDR3 sequence is 15 residues long. The CDR3 nucleotides read TGTGCCAGCAGCCAGCCAGGGGCAACCTACAATGAGCAGTTCTTC. It codes for CASSQPGATYNEQFF.